This T cell receptor (beta chain) was captured by sequencing in a study of blood T cells in healthy people across ages. Findings of the study overall: Naive CD4+ cell counts and diversity both ran higher in long-lived than in aged donors.

As concerns this clonotype: Antigen specificity is unknown.

The ends were cut back, 3 bases at V and 2 bases at J, with 11 bases in the middle. In germline, CDR1 is KGHDR, CDR2 SFDVKD. CDR3 length equals 15 residues. Primers used in a second PCR of roughly 6 to 12 cycles were a sample-barcoded 5' primer and a J-beta primer mix. Using its own MiXCR run on the 5' RACE reads, TCRdb lists one record per CDR3 protein. This repertoire shows about 1.4 million distinct CDR3 sequences, roughly 59% found once; its top ten account for roughly 7%. The source material was blood. The TCR originated in a man aged 18 to 30 in good health. This chain links TRBV24-1 with TRBJ2-3; D call uncertain. CDR3 DNA sequence: TGTGCCACCAGTGATCTGGACGGTTTCACAGATACGCAGTATTTT. Amino acids: CATSDLDGFTDTQYF.